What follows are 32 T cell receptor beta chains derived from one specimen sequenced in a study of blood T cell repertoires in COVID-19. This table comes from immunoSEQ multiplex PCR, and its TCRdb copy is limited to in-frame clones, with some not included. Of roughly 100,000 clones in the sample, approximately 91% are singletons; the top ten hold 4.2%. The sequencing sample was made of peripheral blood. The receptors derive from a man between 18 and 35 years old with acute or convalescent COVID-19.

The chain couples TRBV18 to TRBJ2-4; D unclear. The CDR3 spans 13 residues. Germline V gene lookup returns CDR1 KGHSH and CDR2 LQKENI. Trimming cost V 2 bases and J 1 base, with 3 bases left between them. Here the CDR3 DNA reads TGTGCCAGCTCACCAGGCGCCAAAAACATTCAGTACTTC. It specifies CASSPGAKNIQYF.

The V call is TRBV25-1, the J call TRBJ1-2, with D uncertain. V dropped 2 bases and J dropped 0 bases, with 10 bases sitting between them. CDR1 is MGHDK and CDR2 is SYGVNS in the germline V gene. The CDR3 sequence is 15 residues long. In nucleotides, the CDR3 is TGTGCCAGCAGTGAAAGTACCATAGCTAACTATGGCTACACCTTC. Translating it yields CASSESTIANYGYTF.

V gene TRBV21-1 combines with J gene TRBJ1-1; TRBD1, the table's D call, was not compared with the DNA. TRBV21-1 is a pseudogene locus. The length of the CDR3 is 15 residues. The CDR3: CASSKDRGLNTEAFF. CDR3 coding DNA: TGTGCCAGCAGCAAGGACAGGGGACTGAACACTGAAGCTTTCTTT.

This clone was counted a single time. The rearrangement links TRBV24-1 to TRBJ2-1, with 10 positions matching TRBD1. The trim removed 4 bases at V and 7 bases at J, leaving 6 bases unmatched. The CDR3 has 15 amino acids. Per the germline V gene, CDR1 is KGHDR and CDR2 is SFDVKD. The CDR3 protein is CATSDPGQGLNEQFF. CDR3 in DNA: TGTGCCACCAGTGACCCGGGACAGGGGTTGAATGAGCAGTTCTTC.

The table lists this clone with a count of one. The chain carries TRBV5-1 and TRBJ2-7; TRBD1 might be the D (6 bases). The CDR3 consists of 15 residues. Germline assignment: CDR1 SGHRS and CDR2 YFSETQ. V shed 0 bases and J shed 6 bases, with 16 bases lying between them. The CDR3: CASSLAPDRGLEQYF. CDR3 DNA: TGCGCCAGCAGCTTGGCTCCGGACAGAGGGCTCGAGCAGTACTTC.

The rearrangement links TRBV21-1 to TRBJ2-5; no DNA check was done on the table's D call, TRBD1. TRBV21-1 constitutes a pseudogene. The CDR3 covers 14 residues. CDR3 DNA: TGTGCCAGCCTACGACAGGAACCTCAAGAGACCCAGTACTTC. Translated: CASLRQEPQETQYF.

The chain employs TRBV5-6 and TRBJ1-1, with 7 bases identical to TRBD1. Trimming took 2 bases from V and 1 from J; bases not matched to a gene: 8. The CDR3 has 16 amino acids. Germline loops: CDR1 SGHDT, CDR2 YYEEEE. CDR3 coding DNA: TGTGCCAGCAGCTTACTCTTACAGGGGTCGAACACTGAAGCTTTCTTT. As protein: CASSLLLQGSNTEAFF.

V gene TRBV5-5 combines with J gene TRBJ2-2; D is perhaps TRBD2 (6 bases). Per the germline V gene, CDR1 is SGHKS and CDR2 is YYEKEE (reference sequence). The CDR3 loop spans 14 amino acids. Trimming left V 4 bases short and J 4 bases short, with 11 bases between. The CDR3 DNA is TGTGCCAGCAGCCTAGCGTCGGGCACCGGGGAGCTGTTTTTT. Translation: CASSLASGTGELFF.

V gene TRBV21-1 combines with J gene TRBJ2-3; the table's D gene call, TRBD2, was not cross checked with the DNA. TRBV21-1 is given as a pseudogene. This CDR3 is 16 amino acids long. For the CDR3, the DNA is TGTGCCAGCAGCAAAGGGACTAGCGGATTCACAGATACGCAGTATTTT. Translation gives CASSKGTSGFTDTQYF.

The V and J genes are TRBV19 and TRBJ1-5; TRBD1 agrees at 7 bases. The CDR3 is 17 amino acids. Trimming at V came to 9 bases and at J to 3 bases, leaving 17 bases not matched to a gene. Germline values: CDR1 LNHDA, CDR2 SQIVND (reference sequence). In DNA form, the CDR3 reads TGTGCCAGCCGACAGGGCGGAAGAGGAAAATACAATCAGCCCCAGCATTTT. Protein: CASRQGGRGKYNQPQHF.

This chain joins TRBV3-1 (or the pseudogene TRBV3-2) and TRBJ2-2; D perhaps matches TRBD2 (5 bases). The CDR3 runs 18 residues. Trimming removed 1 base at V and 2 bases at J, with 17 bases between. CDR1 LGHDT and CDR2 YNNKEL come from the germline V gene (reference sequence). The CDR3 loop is CASSQGVRGWGNTGELFF. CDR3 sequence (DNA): TGTGCCAGCAGCCAAGGAGTTCGGGGATGGGGAAACACCGGGGAGCTGTTTTTT.

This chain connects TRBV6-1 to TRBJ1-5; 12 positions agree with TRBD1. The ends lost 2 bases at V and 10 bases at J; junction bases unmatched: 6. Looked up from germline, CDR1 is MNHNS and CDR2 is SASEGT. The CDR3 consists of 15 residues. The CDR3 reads CASSERGTGGDPQHF. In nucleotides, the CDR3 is TGTGCCAGCAGTGAAAGGGGGACAGGGGGCGACCCCCAGCATTTT.

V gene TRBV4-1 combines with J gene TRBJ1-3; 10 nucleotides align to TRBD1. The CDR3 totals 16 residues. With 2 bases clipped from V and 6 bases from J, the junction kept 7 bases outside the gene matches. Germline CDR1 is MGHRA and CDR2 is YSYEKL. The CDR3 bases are TGCGCCAGCAGCCAACCCCGGACAGGGGGTTCAAACACCATATATTTT. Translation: CASSQPRTGGSNTIYF.

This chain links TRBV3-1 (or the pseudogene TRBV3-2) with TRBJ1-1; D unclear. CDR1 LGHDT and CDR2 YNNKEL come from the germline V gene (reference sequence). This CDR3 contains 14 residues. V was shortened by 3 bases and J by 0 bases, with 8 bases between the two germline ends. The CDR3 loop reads CASSHATVNTEAFF. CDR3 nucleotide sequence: TGTGCCAGCAGCCACGCCACGGTGAACACTGAAGCTTTCTTT.

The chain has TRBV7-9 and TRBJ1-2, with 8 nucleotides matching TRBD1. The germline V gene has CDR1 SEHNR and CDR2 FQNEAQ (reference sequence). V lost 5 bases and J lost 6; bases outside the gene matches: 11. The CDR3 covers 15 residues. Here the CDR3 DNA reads TGTGCCAGCAGCCAAACGGGGACAGGACGTGATGGCTACACCTTC. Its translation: CASSQTGTGRDGYTF.

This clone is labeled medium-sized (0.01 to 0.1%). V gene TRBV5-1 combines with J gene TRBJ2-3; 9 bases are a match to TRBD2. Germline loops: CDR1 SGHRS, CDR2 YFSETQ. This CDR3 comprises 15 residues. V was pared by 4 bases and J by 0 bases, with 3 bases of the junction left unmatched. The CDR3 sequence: CASSQTSGSTDTQYF. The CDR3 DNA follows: TGCGCCAGCAGCCAGACTAGCGGTAGCACAGATACGCAGTATTTT.

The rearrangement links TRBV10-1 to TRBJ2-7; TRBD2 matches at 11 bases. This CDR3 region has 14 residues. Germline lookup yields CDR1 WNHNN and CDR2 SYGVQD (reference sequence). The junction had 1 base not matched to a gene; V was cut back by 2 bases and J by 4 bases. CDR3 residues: CASSETSGSYEQYF. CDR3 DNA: TGCGCCAGCAGTGAGACTAGCGGGAGTTACGAGCAGTACTTC.

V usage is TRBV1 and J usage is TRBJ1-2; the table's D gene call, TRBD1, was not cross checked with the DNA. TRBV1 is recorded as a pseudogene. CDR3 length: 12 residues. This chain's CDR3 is CTSTDTGDGYTF. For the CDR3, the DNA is TGCACCAGCACCGACACAGGGGATGGCTACACCTTC.

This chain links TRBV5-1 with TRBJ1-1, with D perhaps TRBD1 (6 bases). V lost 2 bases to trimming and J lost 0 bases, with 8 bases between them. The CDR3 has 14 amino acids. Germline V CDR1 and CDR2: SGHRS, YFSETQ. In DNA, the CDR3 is TGCGCCAGCAGCTTAGGACAGATGAACACTGAAGCTTTCTTT. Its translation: CASSLGQMNTEAFF.

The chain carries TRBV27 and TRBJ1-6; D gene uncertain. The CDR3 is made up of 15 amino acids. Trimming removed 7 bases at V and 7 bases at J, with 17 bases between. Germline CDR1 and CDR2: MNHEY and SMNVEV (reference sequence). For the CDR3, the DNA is TGTGCCAGCACCATCCAATTTGCGCGAAATTCACCCCTCCACTTT. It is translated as CASTIQFARNSPLHF.

CDR3 protein: CASSQYNSPLHF. CDR3 DNA sequence: TGTGCCAGCAGTCAATATAATTCACCCCTCCACTTT. The rearrangement links TRBV2 to TRBJ1-6; D is undetermined. This CDR3 is built from 12 residues. Germline V gene lookup returns CDR1 SNHLY and CDR2 FYNNEI. V gave up 5 bases and J gave up 4 bases, with 3 bases separating them. Filled out from reference TRBV2 and TRBJ1-6, the complete variable domain reads EPEVTQTPSHQVTQMGQEVILRCVPISNHLYFYWYRQILGQKVEFLVSFYNNEISEKSEIFDDQFSVERPDGSNFTLKIRSTKLEDSAMYFCASSQYNSPLHFGNGTRLTVT.

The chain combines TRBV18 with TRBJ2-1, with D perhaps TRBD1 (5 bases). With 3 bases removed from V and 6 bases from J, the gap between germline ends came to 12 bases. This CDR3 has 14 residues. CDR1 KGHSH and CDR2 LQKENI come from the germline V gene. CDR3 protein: CASSPAQGGNEQFF. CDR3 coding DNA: TGTGCCAGCTCACCGGCCCAGGGCGGCAATGAGCAGTTCTTC.

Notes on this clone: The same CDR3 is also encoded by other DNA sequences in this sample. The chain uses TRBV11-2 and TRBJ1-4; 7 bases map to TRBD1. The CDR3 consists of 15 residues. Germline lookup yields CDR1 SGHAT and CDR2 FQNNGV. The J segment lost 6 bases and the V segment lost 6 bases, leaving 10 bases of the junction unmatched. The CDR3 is CASRPRQGGYEKLFF. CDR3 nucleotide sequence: TGTGCCAGCAGACCCCGACAGGGTGGCTATGAAAAACTGTTTTTT.

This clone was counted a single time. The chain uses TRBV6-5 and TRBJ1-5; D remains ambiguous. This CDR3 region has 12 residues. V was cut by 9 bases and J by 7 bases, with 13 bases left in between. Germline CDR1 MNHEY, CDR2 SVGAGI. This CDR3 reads CASGGVGQPQHF. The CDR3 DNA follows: TGTGCCAGTGGAGGAGTTGGGCAGCCCCAGCATTTT.

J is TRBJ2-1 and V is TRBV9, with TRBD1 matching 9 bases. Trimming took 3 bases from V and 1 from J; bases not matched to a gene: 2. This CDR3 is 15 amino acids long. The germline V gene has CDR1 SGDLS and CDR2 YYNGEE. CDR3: CASSATGGSYNEQFF. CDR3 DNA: TGTGCCAGCAGCGCGACAGGGGGTTCCTACAATGAGCAGTTCTTC.

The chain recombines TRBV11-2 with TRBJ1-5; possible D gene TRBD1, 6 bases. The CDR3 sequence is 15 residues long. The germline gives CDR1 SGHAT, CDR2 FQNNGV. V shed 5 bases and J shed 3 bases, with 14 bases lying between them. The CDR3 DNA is TGTGCCAGCAGCCTACAGGGAGGGTACAATCAGCCCCAGCATTTT. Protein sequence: CASSLQGGYNQPQHF.

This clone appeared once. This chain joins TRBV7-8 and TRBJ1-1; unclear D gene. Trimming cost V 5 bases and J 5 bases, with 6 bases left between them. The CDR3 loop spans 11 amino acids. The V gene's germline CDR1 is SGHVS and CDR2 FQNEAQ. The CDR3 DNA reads TGTGCCAGCAGCCCTCGTACTGAAGCTTTCTTT. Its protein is CASSPRTEAFF.

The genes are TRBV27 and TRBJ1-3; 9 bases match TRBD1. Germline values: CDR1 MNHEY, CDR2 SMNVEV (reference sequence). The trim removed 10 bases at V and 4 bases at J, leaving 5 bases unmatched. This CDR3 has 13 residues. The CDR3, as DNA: TGTGCCATCAGGACAGGGGAGGGAAACACCATATATTTT. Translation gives CAIRTGEGNTIYF.

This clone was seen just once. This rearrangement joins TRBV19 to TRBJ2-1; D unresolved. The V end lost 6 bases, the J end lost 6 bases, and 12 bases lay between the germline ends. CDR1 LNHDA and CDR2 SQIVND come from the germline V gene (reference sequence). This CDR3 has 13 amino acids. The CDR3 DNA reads TGTGCCAGTAGGCCGGAGTTTTCCAATGAGCAGTTCTTC. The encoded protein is CASRPEFSNEQFF.

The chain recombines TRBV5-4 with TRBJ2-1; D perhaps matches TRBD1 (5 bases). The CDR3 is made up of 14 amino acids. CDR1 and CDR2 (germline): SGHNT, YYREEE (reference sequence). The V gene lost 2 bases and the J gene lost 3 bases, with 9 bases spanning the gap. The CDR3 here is CASSFGADYNEQFF. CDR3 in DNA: TGTGCCAGCAGCTTTGGGGCTGACTACAATGAGCAGTTCTTC.

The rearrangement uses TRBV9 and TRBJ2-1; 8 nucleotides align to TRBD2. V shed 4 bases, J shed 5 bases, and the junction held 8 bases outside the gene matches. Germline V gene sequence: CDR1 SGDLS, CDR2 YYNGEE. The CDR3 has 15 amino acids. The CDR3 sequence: CASSSGTSLHNEQFF. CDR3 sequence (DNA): TGTGCCAGCAGCTCCGGGACTAGTCTCCACAATGAGCAGTTCTTC.

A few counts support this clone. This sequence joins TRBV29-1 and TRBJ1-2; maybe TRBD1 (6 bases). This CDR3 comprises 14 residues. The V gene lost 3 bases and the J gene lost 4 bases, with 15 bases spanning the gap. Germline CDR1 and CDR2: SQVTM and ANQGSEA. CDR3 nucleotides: TGCAGCGTTGAGGCACAGGGAGTAAGCTATGGCTACACCTTC. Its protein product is CSVEAQGVSYGYTF.